A single TCR beta chain is shown here with its context. Its antigen is not known. This sample is drawn from a study of early T cells in non-severe SARS-CoV-2 infection. Study-level information: The chains were unpaired, and the sequenced material was bulk RNA from unsorted whole blood. Regarding the study as a whole: Reliance on VDJdb matching favored anti-spike CD8 responses; private and CD4 specificities were missed.

CDR3 length equals 12 residues. Germline V gene lookup returns CDR1 KGHDR and CDR2 SFDVKD. Trimming took 6 bases from V and 4 from J; bases not matched to a gene: 1. Individual cDNA molecules received unique molecular identifiers. MiXCR was run by TCRdb on the 5' RACE reads, yielding one entry per CDR3 protein. Here the sample spans roughly 34,000 distinct CDR3 sequences, less than 8.5% being singletons. The V gene is TRBV24-1, the J gene TRBJ1-2; TRBD1 aligns across 7 bases. This receptor was taken from an adult who was a healthcare worker with PCR-confirmed SARS-CoV-2 infection or an uninfected control (not recorded which). The material was whole blood, obtained at baseline. The CDR3 spells CATSRQGYGYTF. As DNA, the CDR3 is TGTGCCACCAGTCGACAGGGCTATGGCTACACCTTC.